This TCR beta chain appears in the sequencing data of a study of blood T cell repertoires in COVID-19. The method was immunoSEQ multiplex PCR; TCRdb's version includes in-frame clones alone and lacks a portion of them. The data hold 130,000 or so clones, with less than 90% observed a single time. The trim removed 3 bases at V and 6 bases at J, leaving 4 bases unmatched. CDR1 is KGHDR, CDR2 SFDVKD, per germline. This CDR3 is built from 15 residues. Those who participated ranged in age from 18 to 89 years and resided in approximately 26 US areas. The study assigned cohorts using participant-reported clinical history.

Sequenced: PBMCs or T cells enriched from blood (not recorded which). The TCR was taken from a woman in her 30s who had recovered from COVID-19. V is TRBV24-1 and J is TRBJ2-1, with 10 bases fitting TRBD2. CDR3 amino acids: CATSDVAGGFNEQFF. The CDR3 DNA follows: TGTGCCACCAGTGATGTAGCGGGAGGTTTCAATGAGCAGTTCTTC.